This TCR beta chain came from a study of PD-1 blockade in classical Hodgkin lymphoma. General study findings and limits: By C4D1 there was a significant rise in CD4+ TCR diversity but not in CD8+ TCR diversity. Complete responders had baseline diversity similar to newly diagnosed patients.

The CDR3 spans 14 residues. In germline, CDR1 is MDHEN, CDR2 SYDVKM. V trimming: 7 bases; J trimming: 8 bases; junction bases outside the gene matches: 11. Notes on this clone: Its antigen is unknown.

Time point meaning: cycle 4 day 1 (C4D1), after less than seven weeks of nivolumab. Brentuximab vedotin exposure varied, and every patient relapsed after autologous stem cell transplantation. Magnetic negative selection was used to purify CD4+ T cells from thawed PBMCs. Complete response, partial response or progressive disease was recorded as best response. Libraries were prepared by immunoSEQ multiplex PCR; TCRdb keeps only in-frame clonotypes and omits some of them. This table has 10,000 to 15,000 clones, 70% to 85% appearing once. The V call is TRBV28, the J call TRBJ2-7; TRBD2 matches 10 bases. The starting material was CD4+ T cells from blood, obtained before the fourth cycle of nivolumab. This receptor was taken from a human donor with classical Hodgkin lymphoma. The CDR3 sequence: CASNLAGEDVQQYF. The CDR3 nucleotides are TGTGCCAGCAATCTAGCGGGAGAAGATGTCCAGCAGTACTTC.